These 5 T cell receptor beta chains share one sample of origin, sequenced in a study of cytomegalovirus exposure and HLA in healthy donors. This PCR relied on a set of 60 Vbeta primers and 13 Jbeta primers. Generated by immunoSEQ multiplex PCR, the TCRdb table keeps only in-frame clones and is missing some. This table has around 150,000 clones, roughly 77% appearing once. Sequenced sample: PBMCs. The receptors here all came from a human donor in good health.

This chain links TRBV9 with TRBJ2-7, with a weak D call TRBD2 (6 bases). Germline V lookup: CDR1 SGDLS, CDR2 YYNGEE. Between the trimmed V and J ends, which lost 2 bases and 5 bases, there was a span of 14 bases. The CDR3 contains 14 residues. This CDR3 reads CASSVGGVKHEQYF. CDR3 nucleotide sequence: TGTGCCAGCAGCGTCGGCGGGGTAAAGCACGAGCAGTACTTC.

J is TRBJ2-3 and V is TRBV6-5; 9 bases fit TRBD1. Germline V gives CDR1 MNHEY, CDR2 SVGAGI. V dropped 6 bases and J dropped 4; count of bases not matched to a gene: 8. The CDR3 spans 15 residues. For the CDR3, the DNA is TGTGCCAGCAGCCGACAGGGGGGGCGTCCAGATACGCAGTATTTT. This translates into CASSRQGGRPDTQYF.

The chain links TRBV27 to TRBJ1-1; unclear D gene. Germline V gives CDR1 MNHEY, CDR2 SMNVEV (reference sequence). Trimming shortened V by 3 bases and J by 5 bases, and 7 bases separated the two germline ends. The CDR3 is 12 amino acids. In DNA, the CDR3 is TGTGCCAGCAGTTTGCGAGGGACTGAAGCTTTCTTT. Residues: CASSLRGTEAFF.

This chain links TRBV2 with TRBJ2-1; 9 positions match TRBD1. There are 15 residues in the CDR3. V was clipped by 6 bases and J by 5 bases; unmatched bases: 8. Germline CDR1 reads SNHLY; CDR2 reads FYNNEI. The CDR3 protein is CASREDRGIHNEQFF. CDR3 sequence (DNA): TGTGCCAGCAGGGAGGACAGGGGAATTCACAATGAGCAGTTCTTC.

The V and J genes are TRBV19 and TRBJ2-5; 12 positions match TRBD2. This CDR3 is built from 13 residues. The germline V gene encodes CDR1 LNHDA and CDR2 SQIVND (reference sequence). J was trimmed by 5 bases and V by 8 bases; bases with no gene match: 3. This chain's CDR3 is CASGGTSGETQYF. The CDR3 bases are TGTGCCAGTGGGGGGACTAGCGGGGAGACCCAGTACTTC. The full variable domain, in which reference TRBV19 and TRBJ2-5 provide the parts outside the CDR3, is DGGITQSPKYLFRKEGQNVTLSCEQNLNHDAMYWYRQDPGQGLRLIYYSQIVNDFQKGDIAEGYSVSREKKESFPLTVTSAQKNPTAFYLCASGGTSGETQYFGPGTRLLVL.